The clone carrying this T cell receptor (beta chain) was detected only once. The junction departs from the called germline gene at one end, perhaps through a read error. These data come from a study of Ad26.COV2.S vaccination and SARS-CoV-2 variants. Treatment reported: around 19 received Ad26.COV2.S at low or high dose, single or two shots; about 5 received placebo; per-sample allocation not given. The samples were gathered on day 63 after the first injection of vaccine or placebo. Germline-derived CDR1 and CDR2 are MNHEY and SVGAGI. CDR3 size: 13 residues. Assay used: immunoSEQ multiplex PCR; TCRdb lists only in-frame clones, some missing. Among over 400,000 clones listed, nearly 90% were seen once.

Sample: peripheral blood, taken in a trial of Ad26.COV2.S vaccine versus placebo. This chain uses TRBV6-5 with TRBJ2-2; D ambiguous. The clonotype comes from a person aged 18-65 years who received the Ad26.COV2.S COVID-19 vaccine or a placebo. CDR3: CASRLPNTRELFF. The CDR3 DNA reads TGTGCCAGCAGGCTCCCGAACACCAGGGAGCTGTTTTTT.